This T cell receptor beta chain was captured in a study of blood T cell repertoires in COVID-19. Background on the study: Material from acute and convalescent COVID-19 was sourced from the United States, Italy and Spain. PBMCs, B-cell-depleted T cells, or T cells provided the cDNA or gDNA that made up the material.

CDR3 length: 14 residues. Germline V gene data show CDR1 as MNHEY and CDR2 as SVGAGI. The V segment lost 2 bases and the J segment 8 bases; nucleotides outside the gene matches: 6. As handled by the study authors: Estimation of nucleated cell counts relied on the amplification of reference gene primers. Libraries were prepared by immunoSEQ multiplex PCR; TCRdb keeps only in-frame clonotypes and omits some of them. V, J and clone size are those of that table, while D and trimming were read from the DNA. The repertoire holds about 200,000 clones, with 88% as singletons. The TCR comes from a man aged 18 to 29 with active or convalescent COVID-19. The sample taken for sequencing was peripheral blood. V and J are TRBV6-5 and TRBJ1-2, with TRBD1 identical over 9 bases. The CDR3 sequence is CASSYTRQGEGYTF. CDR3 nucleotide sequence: TGTGCCAGCAGTTACACAAGACAGGGGGAGGGCTACACCTTC.